The clone carrying this T cell receptor beta chain was seen a few times. Its antigen is not identified. Time point here: week 23, last vaccination. Doses of 300 ug of mutant IDH1 20-mer peptide were given with topical imiquimod. CDR3 length: 13 amino acids. Trimming cost V 1 base and J 9 bases, with 7 bases left between them. CDR1 and CDR2 from the germline V gene are LGHNA and YSLEER. The record originates from a study of a mutant IDH1 vaccine in newly diagnosed glioma. Across the study: Vaccines began 4-6 weeks after radiotherapy alone, or with temozolomide cycles. The earlier regimen, radiotherapy, temozolomide, or both, was most often both. Study-wide findings and caveats: Among patients, about 94% showed immune responses induced by the vaccine.

Repertoires were generated with immunoSEQ multiplex PCR, while TCRdb's copy carries only in-frame clones and drops some. The sample consists of around 56,000 clones, about 81% of them appearing once. This chain joins TRBV4-3 and TRBJ1-6, with no clear D. The source was PBMCs, collected from a glioma patient whose treatment included an IDH1 peptide vaccine. The clonotype was recovered from a woman aged 40 to 50 with glioma. Some clones in this sample may be carry-over from other donors' samples. The CDR3 DNA follows: TGCGCCAGCAGCCAAGGGGGTATTTCACCCCTCCACTTT. Translation gives CASSQGGISPLHF.